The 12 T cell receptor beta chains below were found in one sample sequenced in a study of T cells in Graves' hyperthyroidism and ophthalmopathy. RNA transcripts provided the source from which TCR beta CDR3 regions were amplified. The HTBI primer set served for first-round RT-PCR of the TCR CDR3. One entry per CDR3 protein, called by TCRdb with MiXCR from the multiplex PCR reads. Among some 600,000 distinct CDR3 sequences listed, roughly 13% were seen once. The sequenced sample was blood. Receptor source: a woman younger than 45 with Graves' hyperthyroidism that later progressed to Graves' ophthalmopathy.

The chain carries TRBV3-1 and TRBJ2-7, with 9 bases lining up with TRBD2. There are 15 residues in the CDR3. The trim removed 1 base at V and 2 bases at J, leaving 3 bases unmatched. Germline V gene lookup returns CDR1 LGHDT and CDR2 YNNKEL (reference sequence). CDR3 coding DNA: TGTGCCAGCAGCCAAGCTAGCGGGGACGCCTACGAGCAGTACTTC. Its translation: CASSQASGDAYEQYF.

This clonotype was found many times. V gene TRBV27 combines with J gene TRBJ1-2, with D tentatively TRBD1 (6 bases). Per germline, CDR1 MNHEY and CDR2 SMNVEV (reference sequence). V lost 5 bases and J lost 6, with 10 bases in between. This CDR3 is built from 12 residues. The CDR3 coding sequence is TGTGCCAGCAGTGAAACAGGGAATGGCTACACCTTC. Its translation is CASSETGNGYTF.

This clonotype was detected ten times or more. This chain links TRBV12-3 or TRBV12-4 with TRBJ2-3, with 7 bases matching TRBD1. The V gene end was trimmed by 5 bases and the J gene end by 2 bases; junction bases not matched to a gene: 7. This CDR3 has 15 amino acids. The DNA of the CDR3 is TGTGCCAGCAGTCCCCTGACAGGGACCACAGATACGCAGTATTTT. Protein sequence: CASSPLTGTTDTQYF.

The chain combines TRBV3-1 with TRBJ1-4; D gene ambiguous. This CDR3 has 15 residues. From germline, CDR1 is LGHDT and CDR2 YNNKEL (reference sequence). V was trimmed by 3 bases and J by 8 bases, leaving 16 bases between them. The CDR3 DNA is TGTGCCAGCAGCCATTCTACGGGGTTTTACGAAAAACTGTTTTTT. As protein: CASSHSTGFYEKLFF.

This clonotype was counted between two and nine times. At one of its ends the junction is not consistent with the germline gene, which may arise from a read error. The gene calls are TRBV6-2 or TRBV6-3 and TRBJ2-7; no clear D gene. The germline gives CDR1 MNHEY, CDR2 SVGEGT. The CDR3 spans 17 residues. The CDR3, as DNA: TGTGCCAGCAGTTACTCGATGGAGTCGAGGAGCTCCTCCGAGCAGTACTTC. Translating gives CASSYSMESRSSSEQYF.

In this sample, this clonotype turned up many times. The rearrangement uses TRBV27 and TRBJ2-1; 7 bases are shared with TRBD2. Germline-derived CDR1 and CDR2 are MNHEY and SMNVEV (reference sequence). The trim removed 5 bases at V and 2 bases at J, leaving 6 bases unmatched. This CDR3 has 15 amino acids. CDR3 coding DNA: TGTGCCAGCAGTCGCTCAGCGGGACCCTACAATGAGCAGTTCTTC. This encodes CASSRSAGPYNEQFF.

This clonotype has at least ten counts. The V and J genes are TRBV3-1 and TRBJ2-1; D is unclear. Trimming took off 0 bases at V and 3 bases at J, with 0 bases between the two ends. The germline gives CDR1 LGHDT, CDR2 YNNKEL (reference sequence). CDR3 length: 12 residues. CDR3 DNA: TGTGCCAGCAGCCAAGACTACAATGAGCAGTTCTTC. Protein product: CASSQDYNEQFF.

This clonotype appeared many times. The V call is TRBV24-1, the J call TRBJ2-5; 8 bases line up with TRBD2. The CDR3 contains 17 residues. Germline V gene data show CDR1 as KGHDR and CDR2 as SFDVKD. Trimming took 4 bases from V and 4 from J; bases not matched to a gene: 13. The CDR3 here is CATSDLTGTRGGETQYF. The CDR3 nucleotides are TGTGCCACCAGTGACCTCACCGGGACTAGAGGCGGAGAGACCCAGTACTTC.

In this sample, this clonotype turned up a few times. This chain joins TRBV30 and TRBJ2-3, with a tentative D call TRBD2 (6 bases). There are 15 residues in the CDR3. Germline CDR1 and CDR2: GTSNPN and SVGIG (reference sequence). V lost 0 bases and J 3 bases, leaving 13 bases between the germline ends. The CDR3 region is CAWSVETRVTDTQYF. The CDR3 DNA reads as TGTGCCTGGAGTGTGGAGACTAGAGTAACAGATACGCAGTATTTT.

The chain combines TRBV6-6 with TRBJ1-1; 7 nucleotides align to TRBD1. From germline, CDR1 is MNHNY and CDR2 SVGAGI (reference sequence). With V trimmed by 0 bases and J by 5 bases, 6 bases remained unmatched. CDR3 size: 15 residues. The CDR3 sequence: CASSYSIRGGTEAFF. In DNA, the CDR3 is TGTGCCAGCAGTTACTCGATCAGGGGGGGAACTGAAGCTTTCTTT.

Here the CDR3 DNA reads TGTGCCAGTTCAGGACCCATGAGCTCCTACGAGCAGTACTTC. It translates to CASSGPMSSYEQYF. This chain uses TRBV19 with TRBJ2-7; D is uncertain. The ends were cut back, 8 bases at V and 0 bases at J, with 14 bases in the middle. This CDR3 spans 14 amino acids. In germline, CDR1 is LNHDA, CDR2 SQIVND (reference sequence).

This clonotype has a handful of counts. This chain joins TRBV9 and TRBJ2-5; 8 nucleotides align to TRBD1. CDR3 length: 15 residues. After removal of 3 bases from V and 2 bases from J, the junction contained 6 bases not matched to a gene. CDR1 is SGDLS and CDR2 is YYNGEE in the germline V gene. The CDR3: CASSATGGSQETQYF. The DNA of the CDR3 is TGTGCCAGCAGCGCCACAGGGGGGAGTCAAGAGACCCAGTACTTC.